The rows below give T cell receptor beta chains drawn from one sample of a study of cytomegalovirus exposure and HLA in healthy donors. Using immunoSEQ multiplex PCR, the repertoire was profiled, and TCRdb retains in-frame clones only, with some absent. The sample lists about 120,000 clones, 83% seen once, with 3.6% in the top ten. The source material was PBMCs. The origin of the receptors is a woman aged 35 to 49 in good health and CMV-seropositive. CDR3s include the opening cysteine and the closing phenylalanine or tryptophan. D genes are given only for firm matches. The size entry is marked missing in some rows and otherwise reads once, few, many or a size class.

clone_size j_call cdr3_length v_call d_call cdr3_aa cdr3_nt
. TRBJ2-1 13 TRBV7-2 . CASSKPEPPKQFF TGTGCCAGCAGCAAACCGGAGCCACCTAAGCAGTTCTTC
. TRBJ1-2 12 TRBV28 . CASARSGYGYTF TGTGCCAGCGCTCGCTCGGGCTATGGCTACACCTTC
. TRBJ1-1 15 TRBV19 . CASSIEILAPFQAFF TGTGCCAGTAGTATAGAAATCCTGGCCCCCTTTCAAGCTTTCTTT
. TRBJ1-4 16 TRBV21-1 . CASSRGTPGGNEKLFF TGTGCCAGCAGCCGAGGGACTCCCGGGGGGAATGAAAAACTGTTTTTT
. TRBJ1-4 15 TRBV28 TRBD1 CASSGTGGKDEKLFF TGTGCCAGCAGTGGGACAGGGGGAAAGGATGAAAAACTGTTTTTT
. TRBJ1-1 13 TRBV6-5 TRBD1 CASRQGRNTEAFF TGTGCCAGCCGACAGGGCCGGAACACTGAAGCTTTCTTT
. TRBJ2-3 15 TRBV6-1 TRBD2 CASSEAGGSVDTQYF TGTGCCAGCAGTGAAGCCGGCGGGAGCGTAGATACGCAGTATTTT
. TRBJ1-3 13 TRBV29-1 . CSVYDRSGNTIYF TGCAGCGTTTATGACAGGAGTGGAAACACCATATATTTT
once TRBJ1-2 17 TRBV11-2 . CASSLVRGKEKNYGYTF TGTGCCAGCAGCTTAGTCCGGGGAAAGGAGAAGAACTATGGCTACACCTTC
. TRBJ2-3 15 TRBV19 . CASSITRRESDTQYF TGTGCCAGTAGTATAACAAGACGGGAATCAGATACGCAGTATTTT
. TRBJ1-4 13 TRBV2 . CASSVNGNEKLFF TGTGCCAGCAGTGTGAACGGGAATGAAAAACTGTTTTTT
. TRBJ1-1 13 TRBV30 . CAWSVEANTEAFF TGTGCCTGGAGTGTTGAGGCGAACACTGAAGCTTTCTTT
. TRBJ1-5 13 TRBV27 TRBD1 CASSPTGVQPQHF TGTGCCAGCAGTCCCACAGGGGTGCAGCCCCAGCATTTT
. TRBJ2-7 14 TRBV6-1 . CASSETYRSYEQYF TGTGCCAGCAGTGAAACCTACCGATCCTACGAGCAGTACTTC
. TRBJ1-2 16 TRBV10-3 TRBD1 CAISEHWDRNNYGYTF TGTGCCATCAGTGAGCATTGGGACAGGAATAACTATGGCTACACCTTC
few TRBJ2-5 15 TRBV9 TRBD1 CASSTVPGQKETQYF TGTGCCAGCAGCACCGTCCCGGGACAGAAAGAGACCCAGTACTTC
. TRBJ1-5 13 TRBV11-2 TRBD1 CASSTGGNQPQHF TGTGCCAGCAGCACAGGGGGCAATCAGCCCCAGCATTTT
. TRBJ1-1 15 TRBV6-5 . CASSYFPVTTNSAFF TGTGCCAGCAGTTACTTCCCCGTGACAACGAACTCGGCTTTCTTT
. TRBJ2-1 16 TRBV12-5 TRBD2 CASGWGLAGAYNEQFF TGTGCTAGTGGTTGGGGACTAGCGGGAGCCTACAATGAGCAGTTCTTC
. TRBJ2-6 14 TRBV29-1 . CSVALGSGANVLTF TGCAGCGTTGCTCTAGGCTCTGGGGCCAACGTCCTGACTTTC
. TRBJ1-2 15 TRBV9 TRBD1 CASSHRQGVSGGYTF TGTGCCAGCAGCCATCGACAGGGGGTTTCGGGGGGCTACACCTTC
. TRBJ2-3 16 TRBV4-3 . CASSQDLGSSTDTQYF TGCGCCAGCAGCCAAGATCTCGGTTCTAGCACAGATACGCAGTATTTT
once TRBJ2-2 15 TRBV10-3 . CAISQGPTNTGELFF TGTGCCATCAGTCAGGGCCCTACGAACACCGGGGAGCTGTTTTTT
. TRBJ2-3 16 TRBV11-2 TRBD2 CASSLPEREIPDTQYF TGTGCCAGCAGCCTCCCCGAGCGGGAGATCCCAGATACGCAGTATTTT
. TRBJ2-1 16 TRBV5-1 TRBD2 CASSYGLAGGYNEQFF TGCGCCAGCAGCTACGGGCTAGCGGGAGGGTACAATGAGCAGTTCTTC
. TRBJ2-1 14 TRBV28 TRBD2 CASSLRSGSGEQFF TGTGCCAGCAGTTTAAGGAGCGGGAGTGGTGAGCAGTTCTTC
. TRBJ2-5 14 TRBV21-1 . CASSTDRGRVTQYF TGTGCCAGCAGCACCGACAGGGGAAGGGTGACCCAGTACTTC
. TRBJ1-2 14 TRBV5-4 TRBD1 CASSSRTGNYGYTF TGTGCCAGCAGCTCTCGGACAGGGAACTATGGCTACACCTTC
. TRBJ2-1 11 TRBV20-1 . CSAAVRNEQFF TGCAGCGCCGCGGTGCGTAATGAGCAGTTCTTC
. TRBJ2-7 15 TRBV27 TRBD1 CASSLYQDRADEQYF TGTGCCAGCAGTTTATATCAAGACAGGGCGGACGAGCAGTACTTC
. TRBJ1-4 16 TRBV5-1 . CASSFRGMATNEKLFF TGCGCCAGCAGCTTCAGGGGAATGGCAACTAATGAAAAACTGTTTTTT
. TRBJ1-1 14 TRBV19 TRBD1 CASSWDREVTEAFF TGTGCCAGTAGTTGGGACAGGGAGGTTACTGAAGCTTTCTTT
. TRBJ2-3 14 TRBV5-1 . CASRRDWSTDTQYF TGCGCCAGCAGGCGTGATTGGAGCACAGATACGCAGTATTTT
few TRBJ1-2 12 TRBV30 TRBD1 CAFATGNYGYTF TGTGCCTTCGCGACAGGGAACTATGGCTACACCTTC
few TRBJ2-7 14 TRBV27 . CASSLGGARGEQYF TGTGCCAGCAGTTTGGGGGGGGCGCGGGGGGAGCAGTACTTC
. TRBJ1-2 14 TRBV7-9 TRBD1 CASSSPTGSYGYTF TGTGCCAGCAGTAGTCCGACAGGGTCGTATGGCTACACCTTC
. TRBJ2-7 11 TRBV30 . CAWTGSYEQYF TGTGCCTGGACAGGGTCCTACGAGCAGTACTTC
. TRBJ2-5 17 TRBV6-1 TRBD1 CASSEGDRGVGQETQYF TGTGCCAGCAGTGAGGGGGACAGGGGCGTAGGCCAAGAGACCCAGTACTTC
. TRBJ2-3 15 TRBV6-1 TRBD2 CASSGLAGGRDTQYF TGTGCCAGCAGTGGGTTAGCGGGAGGCCGAGATACGCAGTATTTT
. TRBJ2-3 19 TRBV7-9 TRBD2 CASSLYGRSRGINTDTQYF TGTGCCAGCAGCTTATACGGGAGGTCCCGAGGCATTAACACAGATACGCAGTATTTT
. TRBJ2-2 18 TRBV19 . CASSIFGLGGANTGELFF TGTGCCAGTAGTATATTTGGGCTAGGGGGGGCCAACACCGGGGAGCTGTTTTTT
. TRBJ2-1 13 TRBV6-5 . CATPGLAYNEQLF TGTGCCACCCCGGGACTGGCCTACAATGAGCAGCTCTTC
. TRBJ2-3 14 TRBV7-9 . CASSLGGITDTQYF TGTGCCAGCAGCTTAGGAGGCATCACAGATACGCAGTATTTT
. TRBJ2-7 13 TRBV19 . CASSIEGSGEQYF TGTGCCAGTAGTATAGAGGGGTCGGGGGAGCAGTACTTC
. TRBJ1-1 14 TRBV6-1 . CASSEAGTNTEAFF TGTGCCAGCAGTGAGGCGGGGACGAACACTGAAGCTTTCTTT
once TRBJ2-5 14 TRBV28 . CASSWSSGEETQYF TGTGCCAGCAGTTGGAGCTCGGGGGAGGAGACCCAGTACTTC
. TRBJ1-1 13 TRBV30 TRBD1 CAHRTGGPTEAFF TGTGCCCACCGGACAGGGGGGCCCACTGAAGCTTTCTTT
. TRBJ1-4 12 TRBV6-6 . CASSYLQGRLFF TGTGCCAGCAGTTACCTCCAGGGGCGACTGTTTTTT
once TRBJ2-7 16 TRBV2 TRBD2 CASSHQPAGGTYEQYF TGTGCCAGCAGTCACCAGCCAGCGGGAGGTACCTACGAGCAGTACTTC
. TRBJ1-1 13 TRBV6-4 . CASRAVENTEAFF TGTGCCAGCAGGGCGGTGGAGAACACTGAAGCTTTCTTT
. TRBJ1-4 16 TRBV30 TRBD1 CAWRVGGRGKGEKLFF TGTGCCTGGAGAGTAGGGGGCCGGGGGAAAGGTGAAAAACTGTTTTTT
. TRBJ1-2 15 TRBV5-5 . CASSLWESTGFGYTF TGTGCCAGCAGCTTGTGGGAATCTACAGGGTTTGGCTACACCTTC
. TRBJ2-7 14 TRBV28 TRBD2 CASTPTSGRSEQYF TGTGCCAGCACCCCGACTAGCGGGAGAAGCGAGCAGTACTTC
. TRBJ2-1 17 TRBV7-9 TRBD2 CASSLPQAGARPDEQFF TGTGCCAGCAGCTTACCACAAGCGGGAGCCCGCCCCGATGAGCAGTTCTTC
. TRBJ2-1 16 TRBV29-1 TRBD2 CSVVGASSGRGDEQFF TGCAGCGTTGTGGGGGCATCAAGCGGGAGGGGGGATGAGCAGTTCTTC
. TRBJ2-7 15 TRBV21-1 . CASRIFLQGAGEQYF TGTGCCAGCCGAATTTTTTTACAGGGGGCTGGCGAGCAGTACTTC
. TRBJ2-7 14 TRBV2 TRBD1 CASKETGSSYEQYF TGTGCCAGCAAAGAGACAGGGTCCTCCTACGAGCAGTACTTC
. TRBJ1-1 13 TRBV2 . CATTMGGNTEAFF TGTGCCACCACTATGGGGGGGAACACTGAAGCTTTCTTT
. TRBJ1-1 11 TRBV29-1 . CSAGMGGMAFF TGCAGCGCCGGAATGGGGGGGATGGCTTTCTTT
. TRBJ1-6 16 TRBV6-1 . CASSEQGRMGRSPLHF TGTGCCAGCAGTGAACAGGGTAGAATGGGAAGGTCACCCCTCCACTTT